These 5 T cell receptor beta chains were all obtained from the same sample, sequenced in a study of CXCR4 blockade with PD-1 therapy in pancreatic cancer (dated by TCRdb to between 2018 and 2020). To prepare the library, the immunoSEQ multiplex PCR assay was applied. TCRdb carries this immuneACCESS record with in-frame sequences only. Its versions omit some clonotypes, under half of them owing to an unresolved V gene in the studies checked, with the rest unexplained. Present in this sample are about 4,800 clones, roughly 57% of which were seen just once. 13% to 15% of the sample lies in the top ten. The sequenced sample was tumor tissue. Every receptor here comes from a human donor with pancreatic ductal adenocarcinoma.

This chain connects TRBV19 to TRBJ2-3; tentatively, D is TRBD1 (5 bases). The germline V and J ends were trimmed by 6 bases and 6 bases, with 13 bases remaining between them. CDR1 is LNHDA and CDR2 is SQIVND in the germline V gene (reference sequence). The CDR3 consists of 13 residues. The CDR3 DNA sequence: TGTGCCAGTAGCAACCTCCCAGGGGATACGCAGTATTTT. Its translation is CASSNLPGDTQYF.

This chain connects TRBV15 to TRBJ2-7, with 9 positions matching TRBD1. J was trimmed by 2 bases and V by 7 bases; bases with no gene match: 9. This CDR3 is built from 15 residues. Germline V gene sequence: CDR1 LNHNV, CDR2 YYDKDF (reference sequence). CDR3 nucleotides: TGTGCCACCAACAGTCACGGGACAGGGACCTACGAGCAGTACTTC. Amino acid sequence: CATNSHGTGTYEQYF.

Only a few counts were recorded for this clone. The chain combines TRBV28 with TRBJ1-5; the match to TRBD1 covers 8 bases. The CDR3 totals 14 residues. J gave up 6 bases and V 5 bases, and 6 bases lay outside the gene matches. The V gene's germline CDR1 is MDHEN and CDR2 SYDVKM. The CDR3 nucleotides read TGTGCCAGCAGTCCAACGACAGGGGTTCAGCCCCAGCATTTT. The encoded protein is CASSPTTGVQPQHF.

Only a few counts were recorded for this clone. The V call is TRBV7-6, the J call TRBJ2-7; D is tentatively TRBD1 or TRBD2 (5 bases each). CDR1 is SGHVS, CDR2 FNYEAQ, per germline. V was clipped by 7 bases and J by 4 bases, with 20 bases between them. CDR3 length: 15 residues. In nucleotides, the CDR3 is TGTGCCAGCACCCAAGGGGCAGGGACGTTATACGAGCAGTACTTC. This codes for CASTQGAGTLYEQYF.

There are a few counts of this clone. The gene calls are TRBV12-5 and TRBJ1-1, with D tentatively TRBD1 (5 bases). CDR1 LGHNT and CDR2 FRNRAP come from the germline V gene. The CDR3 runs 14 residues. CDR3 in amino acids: CASNSRVANTEAFF. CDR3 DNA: TGTGCCAGCAACAGCAGGGTTGCGAACACTGAAGCTTTCTTT.